The 7 T cell receptor beta chains below were found in one sample sequenced in a study of glioma-infiltrating T cells. Using RNA template, CDR3s of TCR alpha and beta were amplified with iRepertoire arm-PCR. Using its own MiXCR run on the multiplex PCR reads, TCRdb lists one record per CDR3 protein. Seen here are about 140,000 distinct CDR3 sequences, roughly two fifths observed once, and the top ten hold about 18%. Sequencing used glioma tissue, nonneoplastic brain tissue, or PBMCs (not recorded which). Every receptor here comes from a human donor with low-grade glioma or glioblastoma, undergoing nonglioma brain surgery, or in good health (not recorded which).

There are a few counts of this clonotype. V usage is TRBV6-1 and J usage is TRBJ2-7; D remains unclear. This CDR3 contains 12 residues. The ends were cut back, 5 bases at V and 3 bases at J, with 8 bases in the middle. The germline V gene encodes CDR1 MNHNS and CDR2 SASEGT. The CDR3, as DNA: TGTGCCAGCAGTAAGGTGGGCTACGAGCAGTACTTC. It encodes CASSKVGYEQYF.

The rearrangement links TRBV18 to TRBJ2-7; TRBD1 aligns across 7 bases. This CDR3 is 15 amino acids long. With V trimmed by 2 bases and J by 1 base, 5 bases remained unmatched. In germline, CDR1 is KGHSH, CDR2 LQKENI. CDR3 residues: CASSPVRDSSYEQYF. CDR3 in DNA: TGTGCCAGCTCACCAGTCCGGGACAGTTCCTACGAGCAGTACTTC.

This clonotype has more than one count but fewer than ten. V usage is TRBV6-6 and J usage is TRBJ2-7; 8 nucleotides align to TRBD1. This CDR3 contains 15 residues. Germline loops: CDR1 MNHNY, CDR2 SVGAGI (reference sequence). J lost 3 bases, V lost 6 bases, and 10 bases had no gene match. The CDR3, as DNA: TGTGCCAGCAGCCAACCGGGACAGGTAATCTACGAGCAGTACTTC. Its protein is CASSQPGQVIYEQYF.

This clonotype has at least ten counts. The chain combines TRBV20-1 with TRBJ1-1; TRBD1 might be the D (6 bases). V was shortened by 6 bases and J by 7 bases, with 15 bases between the two germline ends. The length of the CDR3 is 12 residues. Germline V gives CDR1 DFQATT, CDR2 SNEGSKA (reference sequence). The CDR3 sequence: CSAPQDSYEAFF. CDR3 DNA sequence: TGCAGTGCCCCCCAGGACAGCTATGAAGCTTTCTTT.

The rearrangement uses TRBV28 and TRBJ2-5, with 8 nucleotides matching TRBD2. Looked up from germline, CDR1 is MDHEN and CDR2 is SYDVKM. This CDR3 is built from 14 residues. Trimming cost V 5 bases and J 5 bases; bases outside gene matches: 7. CDR3 sequence (DNA): TGTGCCAGCAGTCAGCCGGGGGGGGAGGAGACCCAGTACTTC. It specifies CASSQPGGEETQYF.

The chain employs TRBV27 and TRBJ1-1; D unclear. This CDR3 has 13 residues. Germline V gives CDR1 MNHEY, CDR2 SMNVEV (reference sequence). The germline V and J ends were trimmed by 5 bases and 8 bases, with 15 bases remaining between them. CDR3 region: CASSTYPAEEAFF. Written as DNA, the CDR3 is TGTGCCAGCAGTACCTACCCCGCAGAGGAAGCTTTCTTT.

This chain connects TRBV4-2 to TRBJ1-1, with D possibly matching TRBD1 (6 bases). The V and J ends lost 1 base and 1 base respectively, with 7 bases between them. The CDR3 contains 14 residues. The V gene's germline CDR1 is LGHNA and CDR2 YNFKEQ. DNA for the CDR3: TGTGCCAGCAGCCAAGGGACAGAGAACACTGAAGCTTTCTTT. Residues: CASSQGTENTEAFF.